The present T cell receptor (beta chain) was sequenced within a study of T cell responses to AZD1222 COVID-19 vaccine. Study-level points and caveats: The study sampled repertoires only after the peak T cell response. Reportedly, nearly half the spike-specific TCRs target unmutated variant regions. A mostly white British donor set with more females was recruited, and clonal diversity was possibly underestimated.

This clone was observed once. Its antigen is not identified. Per the germline V gene, CDR1 is MDHEN and CDR2 is SYDVKM. This CDR3 region has 15 residues. Trimming removed 4 bases at V and 5 bases at J, with 12 bases between. Only in-frame clones appear in the TCRdb table, and some are missing; sequencing was by immunoSEQ multiplex PCR. The sample comprises roughly 150,000 clones, around 86% of which are singletons, and roughly 9.7% rests with the top ten. This TCR was recovered from an adult who received the AZD1222 COVID-19 vaccine. The specimen was peripheral blood, collected 28 days after the second AZD1222 dose. The genes are TRBV28 and TRBJ1-6; D is ambiguous. CDR3 sequence reads: CASSSVYENNSPLHF. CDR3 bases: TGTGCCAGCAGTTCCGTTTACGAGAATAATTCACCCCTCCACTTT. Full variable domain (outside the CDR3, taken from reference TRBV28 and TRBJ1-6): DVKVTQSSRYLVKRTGEKVFLECVQDMDHENMFWYRQDPGLGLRLIYFSYDVKMKEKGDIPEGYSVSREKKERFSLILESASTNQTSMYLCASSSVYENNSPLHFGNGTRLTVT.